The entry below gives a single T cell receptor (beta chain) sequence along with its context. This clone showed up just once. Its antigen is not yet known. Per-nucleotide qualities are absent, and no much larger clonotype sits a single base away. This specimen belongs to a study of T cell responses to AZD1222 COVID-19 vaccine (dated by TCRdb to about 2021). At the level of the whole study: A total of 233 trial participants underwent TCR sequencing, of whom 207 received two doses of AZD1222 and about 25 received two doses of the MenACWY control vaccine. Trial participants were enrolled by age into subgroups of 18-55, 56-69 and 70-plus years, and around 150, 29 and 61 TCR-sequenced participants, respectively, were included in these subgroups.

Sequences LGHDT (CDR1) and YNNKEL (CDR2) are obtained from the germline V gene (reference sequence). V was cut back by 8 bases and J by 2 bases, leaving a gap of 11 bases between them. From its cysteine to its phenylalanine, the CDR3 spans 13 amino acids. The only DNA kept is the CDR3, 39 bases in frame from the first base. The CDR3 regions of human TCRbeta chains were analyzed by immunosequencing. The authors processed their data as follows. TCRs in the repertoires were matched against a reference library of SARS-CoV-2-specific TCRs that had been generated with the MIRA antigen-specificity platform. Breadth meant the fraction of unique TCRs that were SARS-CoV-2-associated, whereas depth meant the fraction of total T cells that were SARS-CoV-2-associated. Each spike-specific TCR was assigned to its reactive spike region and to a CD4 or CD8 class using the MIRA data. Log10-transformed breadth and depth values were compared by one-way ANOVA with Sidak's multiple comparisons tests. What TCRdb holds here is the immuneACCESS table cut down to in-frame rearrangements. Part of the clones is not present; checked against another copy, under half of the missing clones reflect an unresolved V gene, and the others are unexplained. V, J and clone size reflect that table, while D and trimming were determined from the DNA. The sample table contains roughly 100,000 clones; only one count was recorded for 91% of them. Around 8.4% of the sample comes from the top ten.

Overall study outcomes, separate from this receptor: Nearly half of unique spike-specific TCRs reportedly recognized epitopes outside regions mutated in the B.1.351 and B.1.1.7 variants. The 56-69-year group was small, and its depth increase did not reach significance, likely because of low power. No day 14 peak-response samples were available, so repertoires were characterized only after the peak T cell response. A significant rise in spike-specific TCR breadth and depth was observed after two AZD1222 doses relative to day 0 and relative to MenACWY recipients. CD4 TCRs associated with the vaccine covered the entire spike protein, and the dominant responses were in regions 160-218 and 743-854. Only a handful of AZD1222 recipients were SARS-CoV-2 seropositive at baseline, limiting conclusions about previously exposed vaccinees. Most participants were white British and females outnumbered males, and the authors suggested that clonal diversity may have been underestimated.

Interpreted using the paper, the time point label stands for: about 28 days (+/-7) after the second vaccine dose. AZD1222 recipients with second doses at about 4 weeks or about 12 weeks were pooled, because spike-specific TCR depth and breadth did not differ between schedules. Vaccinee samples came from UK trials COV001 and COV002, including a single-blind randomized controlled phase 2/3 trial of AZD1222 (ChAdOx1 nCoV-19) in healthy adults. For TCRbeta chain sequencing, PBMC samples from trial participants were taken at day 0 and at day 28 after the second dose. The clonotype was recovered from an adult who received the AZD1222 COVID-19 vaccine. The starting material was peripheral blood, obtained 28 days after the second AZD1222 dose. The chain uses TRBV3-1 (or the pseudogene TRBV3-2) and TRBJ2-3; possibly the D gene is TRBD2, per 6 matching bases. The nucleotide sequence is TGTGCCAGCCTGGGACTCCACACAGATACGCAGTATTTT. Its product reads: CASLGLHTDTQYF.